These 22 T cell receptor beta chains share one sample of origin, sequenced in a study of CD8 T cells in Susac syndrome. Reverse transcription of roughly 0.5 to 1 ug RNA was performed with random hexamers. In TCRdb, the immunoSEQ multiplex PCR reads were re-called with MiXCR into one record per CDR3 protein. Counted here are around 110,000 distinct CDR3 sequences, approximately 95% occurring once; the ten biggest clones make up around 0.4%. What was sequenced was CD8+ T cells from PBMCs. These receptors were taken from a human donor with Susac syndrome.

The rearrangement uses TRBV4-2 and TRBJ2-5; unclear D gene. This CDR3 has 15 amino acids. Trimming cost V 0 bases and J 2 bases, with 10 bases left between them. The germline gives CDR1 LGHNA, CDR2 YNFKEQ. The DNA of the CDR3 is TGTGCCAGCAGCCAAGATGCCCGGCAGCAAGAGACCCAGTACTTC. Its protein is CASSQDARQQETQYF.

The chain uses TRBV3-1 and TRBJ1-2, with 8 bases matching TRBD1. CDR3 length equals 14 residues. From germline, CDR1 is LGHDT and CDR2 YNNKEL (reference sequence). Trimming cost V 1 base and J 8 bases; bases outside gene matches: 6. The CDR3 is CASSQGTGGEGYTF. CDR3 coding DNA: TGTGCCAGCAGCCAAGGAACAGGGGGTGAAGGCTACACCTTC.

This rearrangement joins TRBV29-1 to TRBJ2-5; 7 nucleotides agree with TRBD2. Germline CDR1 is SQVTM and CDR2 is ANQGSEA. Trimming took 0 bases from V and 1 from J; bases not matched to a gene: 14. This CDR3 region has 18 residues. CDR3 nucleotides: TGCAGCGTTGAAGACCCGAGCGGGGACTTTTATTCCCAAGAGACCCAGTACTTC. It translates to CSVEDPSGDFYSQETQYF.

The V gene is TRBV5-6, the J gene TRBJ2-1; D is uncertain. The CDR3 has 13 residues. V gave up 4 bases and J gave up 4 bases, with 9 bases separating them. Germline V CDR1 and CDR2: SGHDT, YYEEEE. CDR3: CASSPAQYNEQFF. CDR3 DNA: TGTGCCAGCAGCCCGGCGCAGTACAATGAGCAGTTCTTC.

This rearrangement joins TRBV29-1 to TRBJ1-4, with 7 bases that match TRBD1. Germline trimming cut 4 bases from V and 8 bases from J; bases unmatched to any gene: 7. The CDR3 is made up of 13 amino acids. Germline lookup yields CDR1 SQVTM and CDR2 ANQGSEA. The CDR3 coding sequence is TGCAGCGTTGTCGACAGGGAGGAAGAAAAACTGTTTTTT. This encodes CSVVDREEEKLFF.

The rearrangement links TRBV5-6 to TRBJ2-2, with D possibly TRBD1 on 7 matching bases. The V gene lost 5 bases and the J gene lost 3 bases, with 23 bases spanning the gap. Looked up from germline, CDR1 is SGHDT and CDR2 is YYEEEE. There are 18 residues in the CDR3. This chain's CDR3 is CASRTLLRQGLDTGELFF. CDR3 nucleotides: TGTGCCAGCAGAACTCTTTTAAGACAGGGACTTGACACCGGGGAGCTGTTTTTT.

This chain's CDR3 is CSANRGLEQFF. The CDR3 DNA reads as TGCAGTGCCAACAGGGGGCTTGAGCAGTTCTTC. This rearrangement joins TRBV20-1 to TRBJ2-1, with 9 nucleotides matching TRBD1. The CDR3 runs to 11 residues. Trimming took 6 bases from V and 9 from J; bases not matched to a gene: 3. The germline CDR1 and CDR2 sequences are DFQATT and SNEGSKA (reference sequence).

The chain carries TRBV7-3 and TRBJ2-3, with 8 bases lining up with TRBD1. This CDR3 region has 16 residues. Germline trimming cut 5 bases from V and 4 bases from J; bases unmatched to any gene: 11. Germline V gene sequence: CDR1 SGHTA, CDR2 FQGTGA. CDR3 DNA sequence: TGTGCCAGCAGCCCCCTCGGACAGGGTGGGTCAGATACGCAGTATTTT. Encoded protein: CASSPLGQGGSDTQYF.

This sequence joins TRBV5-6 and TRBJ2-7; D remains ambiguous. Germline CDR1 is SGHDT and CDR2 is YYEEEE. This CDR3 has 14 residues. V lost 0 bases and J lost 0, with 7 bases in between. This CDR3 is CASSLGAVSYEQYF. In DNA form, the CDR3 reads TGTGCCAGCAGCTTGGGAGCAGTCTCCTACGAGCAGTACTTC.

This chain joins TRBV5-1 and TRBJ1-1, with TRBD1 as a possible D gene (5 bases). CDR3 length: 12 amino acids. Germline assignment: CDR1 SGHRS and CDR2 YFSETQ. The ends were cut back, 7 bases at V and 7 bases at J, with 14 bases in the middle. DNA of the CDR3: TGCGCCAGCCGTCGTGTGGGGGGTGAAGCTTTCTTT. The encoded protein is CASRRVGGEAFF.

The chain is built from TRBV6-6 and TRBJ1-4, with D perhaps matching TRBD1 (5 bases). Germline lookup yields CDR1 MNHNY and CDR2 SVGAGI (reference sequence). This CDR3 has 13 residues. The V gene lost 4 bases and the J gene lost 7 bases, with 10 bases spanning the gap. The CDR3 bases are TGTGCCAGCAGTTTCTTCGGGGGTGAAAAACTGTTTTTT. Translated, it gives CASSFFGGEKLFF.

The rearrangement joins TRBV19 to TRBJ1-1; 9 bases align to TRBD1. This CDR3 spans 14 amino acids. Trimming cost V 5 bases and J 5 bases; bases outside gene matches: 6. In germline, CDR1 is LNHDA, CDR2 SQIVND (reference sequence). The CDR3 DNA reads TGTGCCAGTAGTTTTGGGACAGGGAAAACTGAAGCTTTCTTT. It specifies CASSFGTGKTEAFF.

The chain is built from TRBV15 and TRBJ2-6, with D tentatively TRBD1 (6 bases). Germline-derived CDR1 and CDR2 are LNHNV and YYDKDF (reference sequence). The CDR3 is 16 residues long. The ends were cut back, 6 bases at V and 0 bases at J, with 12 bases in the middle. CDR3 residues: CATSEQGDSGANVLTF. The CDR3 coding sequence is TGTGCCACCAGTGAACAGGGAGACTCTGGGGCCAACGTCCTGACTTTC.

This clonotype is a singleton in its sample. The CDR3 DNA follows: TGTGCCAGCAGTCCGACTAGCGGGGGGTACGGGGATGAGCAGTTCTTC. Translating gives CASSPTSGGYGDEQFF. The rearrangement joins TRBV12-3 or TRBV12-4 to TRBJ2-1; TRBD2 agrees at 13 bases. V shed 5 bases and J 8 bases; nucleotides not matched to a gene: 9. This CDR3 has 16 amino acids.

The gene calls are TRBV29-1 and TRBJ2-5; D possibly corresponds to TRBD1 (6 bases). The V end lost 6 bases, the J end lost 4 bases, and 12 bases lay between the germline ends. CDR3 size: 12 residues. Looked up from germline, CDR1 is SQVTM and CDR2 is ANQGSEA. The CDR3 region is CSVLTGRETQYF. The CDR3 bases are TGCAGCGTACTCACAGGGAGAGAGACCCAGTACTTC.

The chain couples TRBV29-1 to TRBJ1-2, with 7 bases aligning to TRBD1. The ends lost 7 bases at V and 3 bases at J; junction bases unmatched: 5. The CDR3 length is 12 residues. CDR1 is SQVTM and CDR2 is ANQGSEA in the germline V gene. The CDR3 here is CSAAGTDYGYTF. DNA for the CDR3: TGCAGCGCGGCCGGGACAGACTATGGCTACACCTTC.

J is TRBJ2-1 and V is TRBV29-1; 8 nucleotides match TRBD2. Unmatched junction bases numbered 8, after V lost 4 bases and J lost 0 bases. Germline assignment: CDR1 SQVTM and CDR2 ANQGSEA. This CDR3 region has 16 residues. CDR3 loop: CSVGEAGTSSYNEQFF. The CDR3 DNA reads TGCAGCGTTGGGGAAGCAGGGACTAGCTCCTACAATGAGCAGTTCTTC.

This clonotype showed up just once. This chain connects TRBV7-9 to TRBJ1-1; the D gene is possibly TRBD1 (5 bases). Looked up from germline, CDR1 is SEHNR and CDR2 is FQNEAQ (reference sequence). This CDR3 comprises 15 residues. V lost 2 bases and J 4 bases, leaving 14 bases between the germline ends. CDR3 sequence: CASSLLSGDVTEAFF. Here the CDR3 DNA reads TGTGCCAGCAGCTTATTGAGCGGGGACGTCACTGAAGCTTTCTTT.

This clonotype appeared once. The gene calls are TRBV29-1 and TRBJ2-3; D gene ambiguous. The length of the CDR3 is 14 residues. Trimming pared 0 bases from V and 4 bases from J, leaving 11 bases between. The germline gives CDR1 SQVTM, CDR2 ANQGSEA. The CDR3 spells CSVEDSGGADTQYF. CDR3 DNA: TGCAGCGTTGAAGATTCAGGCGGCGCAGATACGCAGTATTTT.

CDR3 coding DNA: TGCAGCGCCCTCCTCAGGGGCCTGGGCACAGATACGCAGTATTTT. Protein: CSALLRGLGTDTQYF. The chain employs TRBV29-1 and TRBJ2-3, with a tentative D call TRBD1 (6 bases). V lost 7 bases, J lost 1 base, and 18 bases lay in between. Germline CDR1 and CDR2: SQVTM and ANQGSEA. This CDR3 has 15 amino acids.

J is TRBJ2-7 and V is TRBV2; TRBD1 aligns across 12 bases. Germline V gives CDR1 SNHLY, CDR2 FYNNEI. This CDR3 has 16 amino acids. J lost 7 bases, V lost 8 bases, and 15 bases had no gene match. DNA of the CDR3: TGTGCCAGCGGCTATGGACCGGGACAGGGGGCGCGGGAGCAGTACTTC. Protein: CASGYGPGQGAREQYF.

The chain has TRBV29-1 and TRBJ2-7; TRBD2 matches 7 bases. CDR1 SQVTM and CDR2 ANQGSEA come from the germline V gene. J lost 6 bases, V lost 4 bases, and 6 bases had no gene match. The length of the CDR3 is 12 residues. This CDR3 is CSVGGGGFEQYF. CDR3 bases: TGCAGCGTTGGGGGGGGAGGGTTCGAGCAGTACTTC.